The clone carrying this TCR beta chain appeared once. Primers used in a second PCR of about 7 to 11 cycles were a sample-barcoded 5' primer and a J-beta primer mix. TCRdb re-called the 5' RACE reads with MiXCR, one entry per CDR3 protein. In the table there are roughly 2 million distinct CDR3 sequences, around half of which are singletons. Germline V gene sequence: CDR1 MNHEY, CDR2 SVGEGT. The CDR3 runs to 15 residues. J lost 6 bases, V lost 4 bases, and 11 bases had no gene match. The sample originates from a study of blood T cells in healthy people across ages. The clonotype was recovered from a middle-aged woman in good health. The sample comprised blood. The chain combines TRBV6-2 or TRBV6-3 with TRBJ1-2; 7 bases are shared with TRBD1. The chain's CDR3 is CASSSDREGAHGYTF. As DNA, the CDR3 is TGTGCCAGCAGTTCCGACAGGGAGGGGGCTCATGGCTACACCTTC.